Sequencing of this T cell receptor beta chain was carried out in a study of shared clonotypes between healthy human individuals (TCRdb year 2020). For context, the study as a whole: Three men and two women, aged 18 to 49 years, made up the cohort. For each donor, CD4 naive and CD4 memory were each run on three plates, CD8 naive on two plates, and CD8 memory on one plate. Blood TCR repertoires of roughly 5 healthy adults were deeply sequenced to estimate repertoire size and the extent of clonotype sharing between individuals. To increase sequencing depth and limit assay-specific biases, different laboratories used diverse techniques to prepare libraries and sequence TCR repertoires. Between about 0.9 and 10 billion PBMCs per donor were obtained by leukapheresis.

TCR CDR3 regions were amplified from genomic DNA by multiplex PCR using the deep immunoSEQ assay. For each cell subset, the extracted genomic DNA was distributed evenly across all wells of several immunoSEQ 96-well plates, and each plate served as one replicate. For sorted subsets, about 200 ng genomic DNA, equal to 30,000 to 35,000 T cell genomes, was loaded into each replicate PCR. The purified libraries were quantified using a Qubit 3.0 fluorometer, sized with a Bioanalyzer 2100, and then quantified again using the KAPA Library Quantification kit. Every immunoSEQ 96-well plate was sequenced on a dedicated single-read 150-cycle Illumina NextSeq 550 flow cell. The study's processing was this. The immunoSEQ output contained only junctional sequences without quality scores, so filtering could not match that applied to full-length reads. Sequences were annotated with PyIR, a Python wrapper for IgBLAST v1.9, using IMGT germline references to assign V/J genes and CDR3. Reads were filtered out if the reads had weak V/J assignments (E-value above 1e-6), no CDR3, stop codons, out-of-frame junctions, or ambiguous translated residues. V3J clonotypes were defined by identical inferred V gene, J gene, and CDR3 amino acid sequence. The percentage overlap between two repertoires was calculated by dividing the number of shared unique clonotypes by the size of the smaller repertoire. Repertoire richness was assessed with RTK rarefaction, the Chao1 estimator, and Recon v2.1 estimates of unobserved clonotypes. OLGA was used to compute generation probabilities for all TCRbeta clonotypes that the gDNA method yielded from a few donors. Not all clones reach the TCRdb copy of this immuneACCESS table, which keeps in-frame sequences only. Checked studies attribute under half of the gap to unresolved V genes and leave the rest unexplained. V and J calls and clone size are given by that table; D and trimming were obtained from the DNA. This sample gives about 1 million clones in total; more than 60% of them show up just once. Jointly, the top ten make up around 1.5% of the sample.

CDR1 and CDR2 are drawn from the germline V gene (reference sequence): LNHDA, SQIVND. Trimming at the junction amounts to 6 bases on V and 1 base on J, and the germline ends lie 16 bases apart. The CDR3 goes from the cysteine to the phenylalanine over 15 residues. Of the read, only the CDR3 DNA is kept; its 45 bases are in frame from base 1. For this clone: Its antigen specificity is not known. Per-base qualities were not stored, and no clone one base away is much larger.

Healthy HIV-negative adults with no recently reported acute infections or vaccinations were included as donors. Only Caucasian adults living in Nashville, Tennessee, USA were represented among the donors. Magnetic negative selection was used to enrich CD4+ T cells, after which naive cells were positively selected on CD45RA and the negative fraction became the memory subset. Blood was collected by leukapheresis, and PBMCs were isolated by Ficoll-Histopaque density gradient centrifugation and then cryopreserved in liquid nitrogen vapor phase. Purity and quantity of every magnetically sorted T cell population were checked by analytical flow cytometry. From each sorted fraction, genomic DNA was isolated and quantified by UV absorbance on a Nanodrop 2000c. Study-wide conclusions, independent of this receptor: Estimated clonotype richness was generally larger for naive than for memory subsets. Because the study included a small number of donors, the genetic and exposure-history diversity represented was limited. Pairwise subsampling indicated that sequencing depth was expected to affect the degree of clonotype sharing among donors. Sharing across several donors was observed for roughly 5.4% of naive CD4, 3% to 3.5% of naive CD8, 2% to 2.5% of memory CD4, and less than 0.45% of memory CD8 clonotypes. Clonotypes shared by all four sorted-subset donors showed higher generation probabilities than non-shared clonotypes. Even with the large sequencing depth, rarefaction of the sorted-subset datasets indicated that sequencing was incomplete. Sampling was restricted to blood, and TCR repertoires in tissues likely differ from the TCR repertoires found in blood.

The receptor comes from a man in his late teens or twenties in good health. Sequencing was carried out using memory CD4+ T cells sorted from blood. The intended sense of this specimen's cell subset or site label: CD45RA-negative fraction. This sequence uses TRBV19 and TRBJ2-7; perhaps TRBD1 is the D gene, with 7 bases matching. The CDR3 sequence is CASSPRGTVSYEQYF. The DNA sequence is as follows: TGTGCCAGTAGCCCTCGCGGGACAGTTTCCTACGAGCAGTACTTC.